One sample yielded the 4 T cell receptor beta chains listed below, sequenced in a study of T cell responses to AZD1222 COVID-19 vaccine. The table came from immunoSEQ multiplex PCR; TCRdb's copy has only in-frame clones and leaves some out. The sample yields about 72,000 clones, approximately 90% seen once. The specimen was peripheral blood, collected 28 days after the second AZD1222 dose. The receptors stem from an adult who received the AZD1222 COVID-19 vaccine.

V is TRBV6-5 and J is TRBJ2-7; tentatively, D is TRBD1 (6 bases). The CDR3 is 15 residues long. CDR1 MNHEY and CDR2 SVGAGI come from the germline V gene. The V and J ends lost 6 bases and 4 bases respectively, with 19 bases between them. The CDR3 protein is CASRPGTGQMYEQYF. The CDR3 bases are TGTGCCAGCAGACCGGGAACGGGACAAATGTACGAGCAGTACTTC.

The V call is TRBV9, the J call TRBJ2-7; 11 bases are a match to TRBD2. Germline loops: CDR1 SGDLS, CDR2 YYNGEE. This CDR3 is 18 amino acids long. After removal of 2 bases from V and 3 bases from J, the junction contained 13 bases not matched to a gene. This CDR3 reads CASSVSWGLAGGIYEQYF. Written as DNA, the CDR3 is TGTGCCAGCAGCGTCTCCTGGGGGCTAGCGGGAGGAATCTACGAGCAGTACTTC.

This chain joins TRBV11-1 and TRBJ2-7; D is ambiguous. CDR1 is SGHAT, CDR2 FQDESV, per germline (reference sequence). The CDR3 totals 13 residues. The V gene lost 5 bases and the J gene lost 1 base, with 9 bases spanning the gap. The CDR3 is CASSPDGSYEQYF. Written as DNA, the CDR3 is TGTGCCAGCAGCCCGGACGGGTCCTACGAGCAGTACTTC.

This chain connects TRBV4-3 to TRBJ2-2, with D uncertain. Germline V lookup: CDR1 LGHNA, CDR2 YSLEER. Between the trimmed V and J ends, which lost 0 bases and 7 bases, there was a span of 9 bases. The CDR3 totals 14 residues. The CDR3 loop is CASSQDRTGGELFF. In nucleotides, the CDR3 is TGCGCCAGCAGCCAAGATCGTACCGGCGGGGAGCTGTTTTTT.